This TCR beta chain was identified in a study of T and B cells in COVID-19 patients. Across the whole study: Peripheral blood came from COVID-19 patients with active infection or after recovery.

Multiplex PCR with BIOMED2 TRB-A/B primer pools amplified TRB rearrangements. TCRdb re-analysed the multiplex PCR reads in MiXCR, keeping a single row per CDR3 protein. The data show about 7,000 distinct CDR3 sequences, with approximately 22% seen just once and less than 4.5% held by the top ten. Blood genomic DNA input for TRB amplification was about 250-500 ng. Overall study results and limits: Sorted SARS-CoV-2-responsive or tetramer+ T cells and CD4+, regulatory and CD8+ subsets were not yet sequenced. The recovered cohort had roughly 2,200 exclusive TCR clusters, including 30 or so low generation probability clusters. At recovery TRB diversity and richness exceeded healthy donors, after highly clonal active COVID-19 repertoires.

Per germline, CDR1 MNHNS and CDR2 SASEGT. The CDR3 contains 15 residues. V was shortened by 6 bases and J by 7 bases, with 20 bases between the two germline ends. As for this clonotype: Its antigen is not identified.

This clonotype was sampled from a human donor who had recovered from COVID-19. Sequencing was performed on blood. The chain links TRBV6-1 to TRBJ2-3; D gene unclear. The CDR3 loop reads CASSRLAISANTQYF. The CDR3 region has the DNA TGTGCCAGCAGCCGGTTGGCCATTTCCGCAAATACGCAGTATTTT.